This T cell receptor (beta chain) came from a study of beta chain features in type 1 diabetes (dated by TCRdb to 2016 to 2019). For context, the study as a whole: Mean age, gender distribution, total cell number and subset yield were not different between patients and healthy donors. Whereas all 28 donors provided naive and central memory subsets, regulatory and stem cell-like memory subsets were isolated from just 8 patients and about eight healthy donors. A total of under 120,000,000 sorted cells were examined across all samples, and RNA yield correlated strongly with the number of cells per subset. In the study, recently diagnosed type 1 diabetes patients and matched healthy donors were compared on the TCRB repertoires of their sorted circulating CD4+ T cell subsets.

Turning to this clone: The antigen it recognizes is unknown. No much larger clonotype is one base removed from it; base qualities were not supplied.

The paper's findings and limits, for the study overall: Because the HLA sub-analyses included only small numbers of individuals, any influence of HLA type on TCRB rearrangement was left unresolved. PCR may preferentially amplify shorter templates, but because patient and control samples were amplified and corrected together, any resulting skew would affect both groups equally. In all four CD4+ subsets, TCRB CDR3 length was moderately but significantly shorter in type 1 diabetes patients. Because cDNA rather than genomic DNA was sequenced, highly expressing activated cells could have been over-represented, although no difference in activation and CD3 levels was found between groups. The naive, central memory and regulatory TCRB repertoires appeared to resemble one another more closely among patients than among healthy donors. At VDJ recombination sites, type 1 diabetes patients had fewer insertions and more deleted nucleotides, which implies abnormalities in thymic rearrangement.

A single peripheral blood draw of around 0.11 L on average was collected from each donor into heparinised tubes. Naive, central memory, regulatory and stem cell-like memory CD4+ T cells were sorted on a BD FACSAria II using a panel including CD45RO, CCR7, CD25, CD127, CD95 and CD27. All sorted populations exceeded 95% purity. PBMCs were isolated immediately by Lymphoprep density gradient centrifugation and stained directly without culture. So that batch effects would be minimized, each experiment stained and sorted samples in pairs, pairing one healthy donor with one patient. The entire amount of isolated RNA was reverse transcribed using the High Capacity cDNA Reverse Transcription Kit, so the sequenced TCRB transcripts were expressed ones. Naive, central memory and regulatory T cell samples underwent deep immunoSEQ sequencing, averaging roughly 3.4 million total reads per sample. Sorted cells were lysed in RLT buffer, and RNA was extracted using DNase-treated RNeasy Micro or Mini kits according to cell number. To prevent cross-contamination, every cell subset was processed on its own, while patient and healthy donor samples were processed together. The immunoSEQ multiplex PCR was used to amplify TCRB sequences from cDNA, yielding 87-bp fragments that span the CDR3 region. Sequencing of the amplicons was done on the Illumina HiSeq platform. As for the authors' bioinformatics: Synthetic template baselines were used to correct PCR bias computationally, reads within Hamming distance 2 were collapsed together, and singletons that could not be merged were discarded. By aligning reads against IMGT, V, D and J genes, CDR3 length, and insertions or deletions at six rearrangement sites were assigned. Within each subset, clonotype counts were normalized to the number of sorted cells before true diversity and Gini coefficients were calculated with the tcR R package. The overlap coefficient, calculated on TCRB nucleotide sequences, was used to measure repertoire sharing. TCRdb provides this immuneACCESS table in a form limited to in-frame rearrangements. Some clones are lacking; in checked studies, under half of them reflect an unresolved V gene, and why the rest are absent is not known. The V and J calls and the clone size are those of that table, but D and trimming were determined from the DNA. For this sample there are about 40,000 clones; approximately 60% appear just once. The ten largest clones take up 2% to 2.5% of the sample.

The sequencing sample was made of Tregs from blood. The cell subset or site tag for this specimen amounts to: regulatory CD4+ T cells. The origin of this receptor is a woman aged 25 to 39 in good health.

The CDR3 has the sequence CASSIGSGRGYNEQFF. The nucleotide sequence reads TGTGCCAGTAGTATAGGGAGCGGGAGGGGGTACAATGAGCAGTTCTTC. The chain is encoded by TRBV19 joined to TRBJ2-1, and TRBD2 matches 10 of the central bases. CDR1 and CDR2 are read off the germline V gene (reference sequence) as LNHDA and SQIVND. The CDR3 sequence holds 16 residues, the cysteine and phenylalanine included. The DNA shown is the 48-base CDR3, in frame from base 1. V and J are trimmed by 1 base and 4 bases, and the gene matches miss 4 bases of the junction.